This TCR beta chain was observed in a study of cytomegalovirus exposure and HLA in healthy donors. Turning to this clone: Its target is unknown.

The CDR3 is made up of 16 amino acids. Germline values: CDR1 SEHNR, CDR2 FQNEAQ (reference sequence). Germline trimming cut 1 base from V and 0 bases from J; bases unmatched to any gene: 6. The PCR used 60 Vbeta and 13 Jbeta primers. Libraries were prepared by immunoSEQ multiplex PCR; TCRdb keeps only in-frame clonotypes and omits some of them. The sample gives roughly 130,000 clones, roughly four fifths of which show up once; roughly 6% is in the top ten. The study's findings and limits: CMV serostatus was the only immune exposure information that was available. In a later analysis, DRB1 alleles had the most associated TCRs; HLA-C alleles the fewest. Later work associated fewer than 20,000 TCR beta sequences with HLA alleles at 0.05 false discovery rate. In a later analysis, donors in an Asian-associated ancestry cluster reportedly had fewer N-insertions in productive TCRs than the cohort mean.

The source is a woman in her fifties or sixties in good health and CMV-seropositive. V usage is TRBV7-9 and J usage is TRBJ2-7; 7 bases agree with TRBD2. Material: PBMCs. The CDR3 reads CASSLDRGTTSYEQYF. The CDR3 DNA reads TGTGCCAGCAGCTTAGACCGGGGGACTACCTCCTACGAGCAGTACTTC. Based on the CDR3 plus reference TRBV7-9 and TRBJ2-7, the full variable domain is DTGVSQNPRHKITKRGQNVTFRCDPISEHNRLYWYRQTLGQGPEFLTYFQNEAQLEKSRLLSDRFSAERPKGSFSTLEIQRTEQGDSAMYLCASSLDRGTTSYEQYFGPGTRLTVT.